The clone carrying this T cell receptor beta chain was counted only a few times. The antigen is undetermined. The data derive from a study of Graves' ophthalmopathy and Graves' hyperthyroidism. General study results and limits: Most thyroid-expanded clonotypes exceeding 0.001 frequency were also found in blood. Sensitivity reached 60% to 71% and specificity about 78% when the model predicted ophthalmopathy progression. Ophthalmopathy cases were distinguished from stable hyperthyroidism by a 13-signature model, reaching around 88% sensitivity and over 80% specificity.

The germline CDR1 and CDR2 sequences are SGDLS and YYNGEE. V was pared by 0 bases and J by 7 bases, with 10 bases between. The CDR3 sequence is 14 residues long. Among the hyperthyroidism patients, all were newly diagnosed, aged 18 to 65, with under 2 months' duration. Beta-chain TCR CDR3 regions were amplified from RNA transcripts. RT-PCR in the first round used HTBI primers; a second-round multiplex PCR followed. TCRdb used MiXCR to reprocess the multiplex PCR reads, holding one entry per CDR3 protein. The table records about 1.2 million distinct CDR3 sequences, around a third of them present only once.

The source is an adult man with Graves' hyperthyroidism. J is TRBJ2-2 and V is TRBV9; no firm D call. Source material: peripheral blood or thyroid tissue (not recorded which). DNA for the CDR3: TGTGCCAGCAGCGTAGCGCCGGTTCGCGGGGAGCTGTTTTTT. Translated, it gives CASSVAPVRGELFF.